This T cell receptor beta chain was retrieved from a study of shared clonotypes between healthy human individuals. Points on this clone: In the same sample, other DNA sequences code for this CDR3.

Generated by immunoSEQ multiplex PCR, the TCRdb table keeps only in-frame clones and is missing some. The table records some 2,500,000 clones, 93% of them present only once. The receptor comes from a man aged 18 to 30 in good health. Some clones in this sample may be carry-over from other donors' samples. Sequencing was done on a sample of naive CD4+ T cells from PBMCs. Documented subset: CD45RA+ positively selected.

CDR3 DNA sequence: TGTGCCAGCAGTCCTCCAACAGATACGCAGTATTTT. It yields the protein CASSPPTDTQYF. The chain links TRBV28 to TRBJ2-3; D gene ambiguous. Trimming left V 5 bases short and J 3 bases short, with 6 bases between. Per the germline V gene, CDR1 is MDHEN and CDR2 is SYDVKM. The CDR3 runs 12 residues.